The 24 T cell receptor beta chains given below trace back to one sample, sequenced in a study of blood T cell repertoires in COVID-19. The table came from immunoSEQ multiplex PCR; TCRdb's copy has only in-frame clones and leaves some out. The data contain roughly 260,000 clones, roughly 89% of them singletons. Sequencing used PBMCs or T cells enriched from blood (not recorded which). The receptors derive from a woman aged 25-40 years with acute COVID-19.

The chain carries TRBV5-4 and TRBJ1-1; 7 nucleotides agree with TRBD1. Germline V gene lookup returns CDR1 SGHNT and CDR2 YYREEE (reference sequence). The CDR3 is 15 residues long. Germline trimming cut 4 bases from V and 4 bases from J; bases unmatched to any gene: 10. The CDR3 loop is CASSKGQSHGTEAFF. In nucleotides, the CDR3 is TGTGCCAGCAGCAAGGGACAGAGTCATGGCACTGAAGCTTTCTTT.

This sequence joins TRBV6-5 and TRBJ1-6; D gene unclear. Germline CDR1 MNHEY, CDR2 SVGAGI. Trimming took off 10 bases at V and 8 bases at J, with 18 bases between the two ends. The CDR3 spans 14 residues. CDR3 sequence reads: CAIGREGLDSPLHF. The CDR3 DNA follows: TGTGCCATCGGTAGAGAGGGTTTGGATTCACCCCTCCACTTT.

The chain has TRBV7-9 and TRBJ2-1, with a possible D match to TRBD2 (5 bases). This CDR3 region has 11 residues. Trimming removed 5 bases from V and 7 bases from J, with 6 bases in between. Looked up from germline, CDR1 is SEHNR and CDR2 is FQNEAQ (reference sequence). CDR3 in DNA: TGTGCCAGCAGCCCGGGGAATGAGCAGTTCTTC. This encodes CASSPGNEQFF.

The V gene is TRBV7-2, the J gene TRBJ1-1, with 9 bases that match TRBD1. The CDR3 runs to 13 residues. Looked up from germline, CDR1 is SGHTA and CDR2 is FQGNSA. Trimming at V came to 2 bases and at J to 7 bases, leaving 2 bases not matched to a gene. The CDR3 DNA is TGTGCCAGCAGCTTACTGGGACAGGGTGAAGCTTTCTTT. It codes for CASSLLGQGEAFF.

The chain joins TRBV6-5 to TRBJ2-7; 7 positions match TRBD1. V lost 6 bases and J lost 4; bases outside the gene matches: 9. The CDR3 sequence is 14 residues long. Looked up from germline, CDR1 is MNHEY and CDR2 is SVGAGI. Here the CDR3 DNA reads TGTGCCAGCAGAAACAGGGGCGACAGTTACGAGCAGTACTTC. Encoded protein: CASRNRGDSYEQYF.

This clone came up a few times. The V gene is TRBV7-2, the J gene TRBJ1-4, with D possibly being TRBD1 (6 bases). Germline values: CDR1 SGHTA, CDR2 FQGNSA. Trimming stripped 1 base from V and 2 bases from J, with 8 bases between. This CDR3 has 15 residues. CDR3 residues: CASSLGGRTNEKLFF. The DNA of the CDR3 is TGTGCCAGCAGCTTAGGGGGGCGGACTAATGAAAAACTGTTTTTT. The full variable domain, completed using reference TRBV7-2 and TRBJ1-4, is GAGVSQSPSNKVTEKGKDVELRCDPISGHTALYWYRQSLGQGLEFLIYFQGNSAPDKSGLPSDRFSAERTGGSVSTLTIQRTQQEDSAVYLCASSLGGRTNEKLFFGSGTQLSVL.

This clone was recorded once. The chain recombines TRBV10-2 with TRBJ2-7; a weak D match, TRBD1 (6 bases). The V end lost 6 bases, the J end lost 3 bases, and 21 bases lay between the germline ends. Germline V gene lookup returns CDR1 WSHSY and CDR2 SAAADI. The CDR3 sequence is 16 residues long. CDR3 DNA: TGCGCCAGCAGGAATCCGGGACACTCTTCGTACTACGAGCAGTACTTC. Its translation is CASRNPGHSSYYEQYF.

The rearrangement uses TRBV4-3 and TRBJ2-5; 7 nucleotides line up with TRBD1. Germline-derived CDR1 and CDR2 are LGHNA and YSLEER. This CDR3 is built from 15 residues. Trimming cost V 4 bases and J 4 bases; bases outside gene matches: 9. The CDR3 DNA is TGCGCCAGCAGCCTACAAAGGACAGGAGGAGAGACCCAGTACTTC. This translates into CASSLQRTGGETQYF.

The V gene is TRBV11-2, the J gene TRBJ2-1, with D possibly being TRBD2 (6 bases). The CDR3 totals 14 residues. CDR1 and CDR2 (germline): SGHAT, FQNNGV. The ends were cut back, 3 bases at V and 5 bases at J, with 11 bases in the middle. The CDR3 DNA reads TGTGCCAGCAGCTTCGGACTACGGGACAATGAGCAGTTCTTC. Translation gives CASSFGLRDNEQFF.

The genes are TRBV11-2 and TRBJ2-1, with TRBD2 matching 9 bases. Germline CDR1 SGHAT, CDR2 FQNNGV. The CDR3 is made up of 15 amino acids. V gave up 4 bases and J gave up 2 bases; unmatched junction bases: 3. The CDR3 here is CASSSRLAAYNEQFF. In DNA, the CDR3 is TGTGCCAGCAGCTCCCGACTAGCGGCCTACAATGAGCAGTTCTTC.

Notes on this clone: The same CDR3 arises from other DNA sequences in this sample as well. This chain uses TRBV3-1 (or the pseudogene TRBV3-2) with TRBJ2-7, with D tentatively TRBD1 (5 bases). This CDR3 is 13 amino acids long. V was pared by 1 base and J by 2 bases, with 6 bases between. Germline-derived CDR1 and CDR2 are LGHDT and YNNKEL (reference sequence). CDR3 sequence: CASSQAGTYEQYF. In DNA, the CDR3 is TGTGCCAGCAGCCAAGCAGGGACCTACGAGCAGTACTTC.

The V and J genes are TRBV18 and TRBJ1-1; D perhaps matches TRBD1 (6 bases). The germline V gene has CDR1 KGHSH and CDR2 LQKENI. V was trimmed by 4 bases and J by 1 base, leaving 7 bases between them. The CDR3 spans 13 residues. The CDR3 region is CASSQQGNTEAFF. The CDR3 coding sequence is TGTGCCAGCTCACAACAGGGGAACACTGAAGCTTTCTTT.

This clone was detected only once. The gene calls are TRBV7-2 and TRBJ1-3; perhaps TRBD1 as D (6 bases). Trimming pared 6 bases from V and 4 bases from J, leaving 13 bases between. The CDR3 consists of 14 residues. Germline CDR1 SGHTA, CDR2 FQGNSA. The CDR3 spells CASRRGGAGNTIYF. CDR3 DNA sequence: TGTGCCAGCAGACGAGGGGGGGCCGGAAACACCATATATTTT.

The chain combines TRBV13 with TRBJ1-3; D gene unclear. Germline V gives CDR1 PRHDT, CDR2 FYEKMQ (reference sequence). This CDR3 contains 13 residues. V lost 0 bases, J lost 4 bases, and 4 bases lay in between. In nucleotides, the CDR3 is TGTGCCAGCAGCTTAGGACGGGGAAACACCATATATTTT. Translated, it gives CASSLGRGNTIYF.

The V call is TRBV4-2, the J call TRBJ2-3; D perhaps matches TRBD2 (6 bases). V dropped 3 bases and J dropped 0 bases, with 7 bases sitting between them. This CDR3 is built from 14 residues. CDR1 and CDR2 (germline): LGHNA, YNFKEQ. CDR3 coding DNA: TGTGCCAGCAGCCAGGCGGGGAGCACAGATACGCAGTATTTT. This sequence encodes CASSQAGSTDTQYF.

The rearrangement uses TRBV29-1 and TRBJ1-5; D unresolved. The V end was cut by 6 bases, the J end by 4 bases, with 10 bases between. Germline loops: CDR1 SQVTM, CDR2 ANQGSEA. This CDR3 spans 12 amino acids. The DNA for the CDR3 is TGCAGCGTCGGACTTCAAAATCAGCCCCAGCATTTT. Encoded protein: CSVGLQNQPQHF.

This clone was recorded a few times. The rearrangement links TRBV18 to TRBJ1-5; D unclear. V lost 0 bases and J 0 bases, leaving 9 bases between the germline ends. This CDR3 contains 16 residues. Germline V gene data show CDR1 as KGHSH and CDR2 as LQKENI. DNA of the CDR3: TGTGCCAGCTCACCACCGTCGTCTTATAGCAATCAGCCCCAGCATTTT. This translates into CASSPPSSYSNQPQHF.

In its sample, this clone was seen a few times. The rearrangement links TRBV4-2 to TRBJ1-5; no definite D call. V was pared by 0 bases and J by 6 bases, with 6 bases between. The CDR3 has 13 residues. Germline V gene lookup returns CDR1 LGHNA and CDR2 YNFKEQ. CDR3 residues: CASSQDPVQPQHF. The CDR3, as DNA: TGTGCCAGCAGCCAAGATCCGGTTCAGCCCCAGCATTTT.

The chain uses TRBV27 and TRBJ2-6, with D perhaps TRBD1 (6 bases). Germline V lookup: CDR1 MNHEY, CDR2 SMNVEV (reference sequence). The CDR3 covers 17 residues. V lost 3 bases to trimming and J lost 0 bases, with 12 bases between them. Here the CDR3 reads CASSFSGVSSGANVLTF. For the CDR3, the DNA is TGTGCCAGCAGTTTTTCAGGGGTCAGCTCTGGGGCCAACGTCCTGACTTTC.

The rearrangement uses TRBV3-1 (or the pseudogene TRBV3-2) and TRBJ1-6; weak D call: TRBD1 (5 bases). This CDR3 is 16 amino acids long. Germline CDR1 and CDR2: LGHDT and YNNKEL (reference sequence). V lost 4 bases and J 7 bases, leaving 17 bases between the germline ends. DNA of the CDR3: TGTGCCAGCAGCCCTCACAGGCCCAAAGACAATTCACCCCTCCACTTT. This encodes CASSPHRPKDNSPLHF.

The chain employs TRBV10-3 and TRBJ1-3; 7 bases agree with TRBD1. The CDR3 totals 16 residues. V lost 0 bases, J lost 8 bases, and 10 bases stayed unmatched. Germline CDR1 and CDR2: ENHRY and SYGVKD. This CDR3 reads CAISESTRDSGDTIYF. The CDR3 DNA follows: TGTGCCATCAGTGAGTCGACCCGGGACAGTGGCGACACCATATATTTT.

This clone was seen a single time. The rearrangement uses TRBV11-2 and TRBJ2-6, with 7 bases aligning to TRBD1. V shed 4 bases, J shed 2 bases, and the junction held 2 bases outside the gene matches. This CDR3 has 15 residues. Germline V gives CDR1 SGHAT, CDR2 FQNNGV. The CDR3 sequence is CASSYRGAGANVLTF. CDR3 coding DNA: TGTGCCAGCAGCTACAGGGGTGCTGGGGCCAACGTCCTGACTTTC.

The chain carries TRBV6-5 and TRBJ1-5; a possible D gene is TRBD1 (5 bases). V was cut by 6 bases and J by 5 bases, with 11 bases left in between. CDR3 size: 13 residues. Germline V gene data show CDR1 as MNHEY and CDR2 as SVGAGI. CDR3 coding DNA: TGTGCCAGCAGCTTAGACAGAGATCAGCCCCAGCATTTT. Protein product: CASSLDRDQPQHF.

The count of this clone is one. The chain carries TRBV4-1 and TRBJ2-1; 8 bases are a match to TRBD1. With 0 bases clipped from V and 5 bases from J, the junction kept 3 bases outside the gene matches. Germline V gene data show CDR1 as MGHRA and CDR2 as YSYEKL. The CDR3 runs 15 residues. The DNA for the CDR3 is TGCGCCAGCAGCCAAGACCCGGGACAGGACAATGAGCAGTTCTTC. Its translation: CASSQDPGQDNEQFF.